The rows below give T cell receptor beta chains drawn from one sample of a study of blood T cell repertoires in COVID-19. Profiled with immunoSEQ multiplex PCR; TCRdb holds only in-frame clones, not every one. The table has 250,000 or so clones, about 88% seen once; the top ten hold around 6.3%. What was sequenced was PBMCs or T cells enriched from blood (not recorded which). Every receptor here comes from a woman between 45 and 60 years old who had been exposed to COVID-19. The CDR3 runs from the conserved cysteine through the conserved F or W. Fields, in order: CDR3 length, J gene, clone size, V gene, D gene, CDR3 protein, CDR3 DNA. D genes are given only for firm matches. Clone size appears in some rows only: once, few, many, or a class for an expanded clone.

16,TRBJ1-4,NA,TRBV11-2,TRBD1,CASSLVGQGLNEKLFF,TGTGCCAGCAGCTTAGTGGGACAGGGGCTTAATGAAAAACTGTTTTTT
14,TRBJ2-5,NA,TRBV7-8,TRBD2,CASSPWTSGETQYF,TGTGCCAGCAGCCCTTGGACTAGCGGAGAGACCCAGTACTTC
12,TRBJ1-1,NA,TRBV5-4,NA,CASSYGNTEAFF,TGTGCCAGCAGCTACGGGAACACTGAAGCTTTCTTT
19,TRBJ2-2,NA,TRBV18,TRBD1,CASSPTPGQGRGETGELFF,TGTGCCAGCTCACCAACGCCGGGACAGGGGAGAGGGGAAACCGGGGAGCTGTTTTTT
14,TRBJ1-2,NA,TRBV25-1,TRBD1,CASSDDRGNYGYTF,TGTGCCAGCAGTGACGACAGGGGGAATTATGGCTACACCTTC
14,TRBJ2-1,once,TRBV18,NA,CASSRGDIDNEQFF,TGTGCCAGCTCCAGGGGGGACATAGACAATGAGCAGTTCTTC
15,TRBJ1-2,NA,TRBV6-1,NA,CASSEIQWAPDGYTF,TGTGCCAGCAGTGAAATACAATGGGCCCCGGATGGCTACACCTTC
13,TRBJ2-5,NA,TRBV10-3,NA,CAISGGFQETQYF,TGTGCCATCAGTGGCGGTTTCCAAGAGACCCAGTACTTC
15,TRBJ1-2,once,TRBV3-1/TRBV3-2,NA,CASSHGGAVNYGYTF,TGTGCCAGCAGCCACGGTGGGGCCGTTAACTATGGCTACACCTTC
13,TRBJ1-1,NA,TRBV7-9,NA,CASSQLASTEAFF,TGTGCCAGCAGCCAATTAGCCAGCACTGAAGCTTTCTTT
13,TRBJ1-2,NA,TRBV29-1,TRBD1,CSVDSGTGRGYTF,TGCAGCGTTGACTCCGGGACAGGACGGGGCTACACCTTC
16,TRBJ2-7,once,TRBV5-8,TRBD2,CASSRLGAGVRLEQYF,TGTGCCAGCAGCCGCCTTGGAGCGGGGGTTAGGTTGGAGCAGTACTTC
13,TRBJ1-5,NA,TRBV19,NA,CASSEYRDQPQHF,TGTGCCAGTAGTGAGTACAGGGATCAGCCCCAGCATTTT
14,TRBJ1-2,NA,TRBV18,TRBD1,CASSPAQGADGYTF,TGTGCCAGCTCACCCGCACAGGGGGCTGATGGCTACACCTTC
15,TRBJ2-5,NA,TRBV15,TRBD2,CATSRVTGGRETQYF,TGTGCCACCAGCAGAGTCACGGGGGGGCGGGAGACCCAGTACTTC
14,TRBJ1-2,NA,TRBV30,NA,CAWGPMDRNYGYTF,TGTGCCTGGGGTCCTATGGACAGAAACTATGGCTACACCTTC
13,TRBJ2-5,NA,TRBV7-9,TRBD1,CASSATGMETQYF,TGTGCCAGCAGCGCGACAGGGATGGAGACCCAGTACTTC
18,TRBJ2-1,NA,TRBV7-2,TRBD2,CASNPRAGTSGPYNEQFF,TGTGCCAGCAACCCCCGGGCCGGGACTAGCGGGCCCTACAATGAGCAGTTCTTC
13,TRBJ1-2,NA,TRBV20-1,NA,CSASRQGNYGYTF,TGCAGTGCTAGTCGGCAGGGCAACTATGGCTACACCTTC
12,TRBJ2-3,once,TRBV12-3/TRBV12-4,TRBD2,CASSLWAGEQYF,TGTGCCAGCAGTTTATGGGCGGGGGAGCAGTATTTT
13,TRBJ2-7,once,TRBV29-1,NA,CSVVGEAVYEQYF,TGCAGCGTTGTCGGGGAAGCTGTCTACGAGCAGTACTTC
13,TRBJ1-1,NA,TRBV6-5,NA,CASSYRNRPEAFF,TGTGCCAGCAGTTACCGTAACAGGCCTGAAGCTTTCTTT
17,TRBJ1-2,NA,TRBV15,NA,CATSRDSPTVTNYGYTF,TGTGCCACCAGCAGAGATAGTCCGACAGTGACTAACTATGGCTACACCTTC
16,TRBJ2-7,NA,TRBV23-1,TRBD2,CASCRGDRGSSYEQYF,TGCGCCAGCTGCCGGGGGGACCGAGGTAGCTCCTACGAGCAGTACTTC
15,TRBJ1-6,NA,TRBV5-8,NA,CASSFDSGYNSPLHF,TGTGCCAGCAGCTTTGACAGCGGGTATAATTCACCCCTCCACTTT
15,TRBJ2-1,once,TRBV5-4,TRBD2,CASSQLGGLYNEQFF,TGTGCCAGCAGCCAATTGGGGGGACTATACAATGAGCAGTTCTTC
15,TRBJ2-2,NA,TRBV6-1,NA,CASSEASSDTGELFF,TGTGCCAGCAGTGAAGCTAGCTCGGACACCGGGGAGCTGTTTTTT
11,TRBJ1-2,NA,TRBV29-1,NA,CSVEWAEGYTF,TGCAGCGTTGAATGGGCAGAAGGCTACACCTTC
15,TRBJ2-7,NA,TRBV7-2,TRBD2,CASSPGLAGGYEQYF,TGTGCCAGCAGCCCTGGACTAGCGGGGGGCTACGAGCAGTACTTC
12,TRBJ1-2,NA,TRBV29-1,TRBD1,CSVVKGAYGYTF,TGCAGCGTTGTGAAGGGGGCCTATGGCTACACCTTC
14,TRBJ1-3,NA,TRBV30,NA,CAWVEGAKGNTIYF,TGTGCCTGGGTCGAAGGGGCAAAAGGAAACACCATATATTTT
14,TRBJ2-1,NA,TRBV11-2,NA,CASSLPYSYNEQFF,TGTGCCAGCAGCTTACCCTATTCCTACAATGAGCAGTTCTTC
15,TRBJ2-1,NA,TRBV9,NA,CASSPIGSSYNEQFF,TGTGCCAGCAGCCCGATCGGGTCCAGCTACAATGAGCAGTTCTTC
15,TRBJ1-2,NA,TRBV28,TRBD1,CASSPGQIRFYGYTF,TGTGCCAGCAGCCCGGGACAGATTAGATTCTATGGCTACACCTTC
13,TRBJ1-1,few,TRBV11-3,NA,CASSYTRLTEAFF,TGTGCCAGCAGCTACACACGTCTCACTGAAGCTTTCTTT
14,TRBJ1-6,NA,TRBV6-5,NA,CASSPRGDNSPLHF,TGTGCCAGCAGTCCCCGGGGGGATAATTCACCCCTCCACTTT
17,TRBJ2-7,once,TRBV7-9,TRBD1,CASSLELLQGATYEQYF,TGTGCCAGCAGCTTAGAACTGCTACAGGGGGCCACCTACGAGCAGTACTTC
14,TRBJ1-2,NA,TRBV18,TRBD1,CASSPATGDYGYTF,TGTGCCAGCTCACCAGCGACAGGGGACTATGGCTACACCTTC
16,TRBJ2-1,few,TRBV5-1,TRBD2,CASSLSGTSGANEQFF,TGCGCCAGCAGCTTATCCGGGACTAGCGGGGCCAATGAGCAGTTCTTC
16,TRBJ2-1,NA,TRBV6-4,TRBD2,CASSDSGLAGYNEQFF,TGTGCCAGCAGTGACTCGGGTCTAGCGGGGTACAATGAGCAGTTCTTC
14,TRBJ1-2,once,TRBV19,TRBD1,CASSWDRRSYGYTF,TGTGCCAGTAGTTGGGACAGGAGAAGCTATGGCTACACCTTC
16,TRBJ2-2,NA,TRBV12-5,TRBD1,CASGLGTGINTGELFF,TGTGCTAGTGGTTTGGGGACAGGGATAAACACCGGGGAGCTGTTTTTT
17,TRBJ2-3,NA,TRBV11-2,NA,CASSQGGLAFYPDTQYF,TGTGCCAGCAGCCAGGGCGGTCTAGCGTTCTACCCAGATACGCAGTATTTT
13,TRBJ2-3,NA,TRBV19,TRBD2,CASRAGLGDTQYF,TGTGCCAGTAGAGCGGGGCTTGGGGATACGCAGTATTTT
14,TRBJ1-1,NA,TRBV5-4,TRBD1,CASSLAAGGNEAFF,TGTGCCAGCAGCTTGGCCGCAGGGGGTAATGAAGCTTTCTTT
14,TRBJ1-3,NA,TRBV6-5,NA,CATWGRTKENTIYF,TGTGCCACCTGGGGGAGGACAAAAGAGAACACCATATATTTT